The next 15 T cell receptor beta chains were all read from a single sample in a study of T cell responses to AZD1222 COVID-19 vaccine (dated by TCRdb to about 2021). Library preparation employed the immunoSEQ multiplex PCR assay. Held by TCRdb, this immuneACCESS table contains in-frame sequences only and omits some clones. Under half of the omission traces to an unresolved V gene where checked; the cause of the rest is unknown. The sample data list 98,000 or so clones, and 86% of these were observed just once. The top ten clones comprise about 3% of the sample. The sample's time point label, in plain terms: baseline before first vaccination. Sequences were derived from peripheral blood, sampled on day 0 of AZD1222 vaccination. The receptors stem from an adult in good health.

This clone was detected once. The CDR3 DNA reads as TGTGCCAGCAGCCCAGGACAGGGGATCAGTCAGCCCCAGCATTTT. Translation: CASSPGQGISQPQHF. The chain combines TRBV7-2 with TRBJ1-5; the match to TRBD1 covers 9 bases. The CDR3 consists of 15 residues. Germline CDR1 SGHTA, CDR2 FQGNSA. The V and J ends lost 5 bases and 6 bases, in that order; junction bases with no gene match: 8.

This rearrangement joins TRBV25-1 to TRBJ1-2; D is undetermined. Trimming left V 0 bases short and J 8 bases short, with 16 bases between. The germline CDR1 and CDR2 sequences are MGHDK and SYGVNS. The CDR3 totals 15 residues. CDR3 in amino acids: CASSEYGPPEGGYTF. CDR3 DNA: TGTGCCAGCAGTGAATATGGGCCTCCAGAGGGCGGCTACACCTTC.

J is TRBJ2-5 and V is TRBV18; 7 bases agree with TRBD1. Germline-derived CDR1 and CDR2 are KGHSH and LQKENI. This CDR3 is built from 15 residues. The V and J ends lost 3 bases and 1 base, in that order; junction bases with no gene match: 5. The CDR3 sequence: CASSPRRGPQETQYF. The CDR3 DNA reads TGTGCCAGCTCACCCCGTAGGGGGCCCCAAGAGACCCAGTACTTC.

The chain links TRBV7-2 to TRBJ1-2; D may be TRBD1 (6 bases). Trimming removed 1 base from V and 7 bases from J, with 19 bases in between. The CDR3 loop spans 16 amino acids. The V gene's germline CDR1 is SGHTA and CDR2 FQGNSA. CDR3 sequence: CASSLDRPRGSGGYTF. Here the CDR3 DNA reads TGTGCCAGCAGCTTAGACCGGCCCAGGGGTTCGGGTGGCTACACCTTC.

This sequence joins TRBV10-2 and TRBJ2-5; perhaps TRBD1 as D (6 bases). Germline V gene sequence: CDR1 WSHSY, CDR2 SAAADI. The CDR3 length is 14 residues. V lost 6 bases, J lost 4 bases, and 15 bases lay in between. DNA of the CDR3: TGCGCCAGCAGGGCCACAGGGTTGGGAGAGACCCAGTACTTC. This gives the protein CASRATGLGETQYF.

The rearrangement uses TRBV10-3 and TRBJ1-1; D ambiguous. Germline V gene data show CDR1 as ENHRY and CDR2 as SYGVKD. V dropped 10 bases and J dropped 0 bases, with 6 bases sitting between them. There are 11 residues in the CDR3. CDR3 nucleotide sequence: TGTGCCACCCACCTGAACACTGAAGCTTTCTTT. Residues: CATHLNTEAFF.

In its sample, this clone was seen once. J is TRBJ1-5 and V is TRBV5-1, with a weak D call TRBD1 (6 bases). V was shortened by 2 bases and J by 6 bases, with 15 bases between the two germline ends. CDR3 size: 15 residues. Germline lookup yields CDR1 SGHRS and CDR2 YFSETQ. Here the CDR3 DNA reads TGCGCCAGCAGCTTCACAGGGTCCCGGGGTCAGCCCCAGCATTTT. Protein product: CASSFTGSRGQPQHF.

The chain links TRBV2 to TRBJ2-3, with 9 bases fitting TRBD1. J was trimmed by 3 bases and V by 5 bases; bases with no gene match: 6. This CDR3 comprises 15 residues. Germline CDR1 SNHLY, CDR2 FYNNEI. The CDR3 here is CASSSGQGYTDTQYF. CDR3 sequence (DNA): TGTGCCAGCAGTTCGGGACAGGGATATACAGATACGCAGTATTTT.

The chain is built from TRBV7-2 and TRBJ2-5; TRBD1 might be the D (5 bases). The CDR3 totals 15 residues. The germline gives CDR1 SGHTA, CDR2 FQGNSA. The V end was cut by 0 bases, the J end by 1 base, with 9 bases between. The CDR3 DNA reads as TGTGCCAGCAGCTTAGCGGGGCACTTCCAAGAGACCCAGTACTTC. Protein sequence: CASSLAGHFQETQYF.

Worth noting for this clone: The same CDR3 arises from other DNA sequences in this sample as well. The V gene is TRBV9, the J gene TRBJ2-2; perhaps TRBD1 as D (6 bases). The germline V gene has CDR1 SGDLS and CDR2 YYNGEE. The V end was cut by 5 bases, the J end by 0 bases, with 8 bases between. The CDR3 is 14 amino acids. The CDR3 loop reads CASRGQTNTGELFF. The CDR3 coding sequence is TGTGCCAGCAGGGGACAAACGAACACCGGGGAGCTGTTTTTT. Complete variable domain (other parts from reference TRBV9 and TRBJ2-2): DSGVTQTPKHLITATGQRVTLRCSPRSGDLSVYWYQQSLDQGLQFLIQYYNGEERAKGNILERFSAQQFPDLHSELNLSSLELGDSALYFCASRGQTNTGELFFGEGSRLTVL.

The chain combines TRBV18 with TRBJ2-7; D possibly corresponds to TRBD2 (6 bases). Trimming shortened V by 2 bases and J by 4 bases, and 12 bases separated the two germline ends. CDR3 length equals 14 residues. CDR1 is KGHSH and CDR2 is LQKENI in the germline V gene. CDR3 sequence reads: CASSPMGGRYEQYF. CDR3 nucleotides: TGTGCCAGCTCACCAATGGGGGGTAGGTACGAGCAGTACTTC.

The V gene is TRBV5-5, the J gene TRBJ2-2, with D perhaps matching TRBD1 or TRBD2 (7 bases each). The length of the CDR3 is 14 residues. V was shortened by 0 bases and J by 6 bases, with 9 bases between the two germline ends. In germline, CDR1 is SGHKS, CDR2 YYEKEE (reference sequence). The CDR3 region is CASSLAGGAGELFF. CDR3 in DNA: TGTGCCAGCAGCTTGGCAGGGGGGGCCGGGGAGCTGTTTTTT.

The J gene is TRBJ2-7, the V gene TRBV12-2; the D call of TRBD2 is as the table states it, not checked on the DNA. TRBV12-2 corresponds to a pseudogene. The CDR3 runs to 15 residues. The CDR3 coding sequence is TGTGCAAGTCGCCCCCCCCCTAGCTTTACCTACGAGCAGTACTTC. Translated, it gives CASRPPPSFTYEQYF.

The chain carries TRBV6-5 and TRBJ1-1; 8 positions match TRBD1. Germline V CDR1 and CDR2: MNHEY, SVGAGI. The V and J ends lost 5 bases and 4 bases, in that order; junction bases with no gene match: 3. CDR3 length equals 13 residues. CDR3 sequence: CASSRQGFTEAFF. The DNA for the CDR3 is TGTGCCAGCAGTAGACAGGGGTTCACTGAAGCTTTCTTT.

The chain carries TRBV3-1 (or the pseudogene TRBV3-2) and TRBJ1-5; 9 bases are shared with TRBD1. With V trimmed by 0 bases and J by 1 base, 13 bases remained unmatched. Germline CDR1 LGHDT, CDR2 YNNKEL (reference sequence). This CDR3 comprises 20 residues. The CDR3 region has the DNA TGTGCCAGCAGCCAAGATCCACCGGGACAGGGAATCGGGAGCAATCAGCCCCAGCATTTT. It specifies CASSQDPPGQGIGSNQPQHF.